Listed below are T cell receptor beta chains from one sample, sequenced in a study of regulatory T cells in long-lasting Graves disease. TCRdb ran MiXCR on the multiplex PCR reads and lists one entry per CDR3 protein. The table has about 470,000 distinct CDR3 sequences, more than 20% seen once. This specimen consisted of peripheral blood mononuclear cells (PBMCs), obtained when the disease was refractory, from a patient treated with antithyroid drugs. Every receptor here comes from a female donor with Graves disease. Each CDR3 is given with its conserved first and last residue. A D gene is named only where the DNA matches it firmly. Not all rows give a size; the values are once, few, many and, for expanded clones, a class.

length	V	J	size	D	DNA	CDR3
12	TRBV29-1	TRBJ2-5	medium-sized	NA	TGCAGCGTTGAAGATCCAGGGGAGACCCAGTACTTC	CSVEDPGETQYF
16	TRBV28	TRBJ2-5	many	NA	TGTGCCAGCACCCGGGGCCGAGACAGGCTTTGGGAGACCCAGTACTTC	CASTRGRDRLWETQYF
15	TRBV4-3	TRBJ2-5	few	NA	TGCGCCAGCAGCCAAGAGGGGAGCCCACAAGAGACCCAGTACTTC	CASSQEGSPQETQYF
15	TRBV29-1	TRBJ2-7	few	NA	TGCAGCGTTGAAGACCCAAGCTCGGGAGCGGGCGAGCAGTACTTC	CSVEDPSSGAGEQYF
14	TRBV6-2/TRBV6-3	TRBJ2-4	many	TRBD1	TGTGCCAGCAGTTACGCCGGACAGGGTCACATTCAGTACTTC	CASSYAGQGHIQYF
15	TRBV19	TRBJ2-7	many	NA	TGTGCCAGTAGCAAGACAGGCCTAAGCTCCTACGAGCAGTACTTC	CASSKTGLSSYEQYF
16	TRBV13	TRBJ2-2	few	TRBD2	TGTGCCAGCAGCTTTCAACTAGCGGGAGAGACCGGGGAGCTGTTTTTT	CASSFQLAGETGELFF
19	TRBV20-1	TRBJ2-6	once	TRBD1	TGCAGTGCTATCCACACGTGGAGACAGGGCGGGTCTGGGGCCAACGTCCTGACTTTC	CSAIHTWRQGGSGANVLTF
15	TRBV24-1	TRBJ2-1	NA	NA	TGTGCCACCAGTGATTTCGGGACACAGAAGGATGAGCAGTTCTTC	CATSDFGTQKDEQFF
15	TRBV6-2/TRBV6-3	TRBJ2-7	NA	NA	TGTGCCAGCAGTTACTCAGGGACCCCCGGATACGAGCAGTACTTC	CASSYSGTPGYEQYF
12	TRBV29-1	TRBJ2-7	NA	NA	TGCAGCGTTGCCGAGATCTCCTACGAGCAGTACTTC	CSVAEISYEQYF
14	TRBV2	TRBJ1-2	many	NA	TGTGCCAGCAGACGAGGTGACACGGGCTATGGCTACACCTTC	CASRRGDTGYGYTF
18	TRBV4-1	TRBJ1-1	NA	TRBD1	TGCGCCAGCAGCCTTTTTTTCACAGGGAAGGGGGCGAACACTGAAGCTTTCTTT	CASSLFFTGKGANTEAFF
12	TRBV6-9	TRBJ2-7	few	NA	TGTGCCAGCAGTTACCCAGGTACTGAGCAGTACTTC	CASSYPGTEQYF
13	TRBV19	TRBJ1-6	NA	NA	TGTGCCAGTAGTATTGGTTTCCTCCGGCCCCTCGACTTT	CASSIGFLRPLDF
16	TRBV4-3	TRBJ2-7	NA	TRBD2	TGCGCCAGCAGCCAAGATCGGGATAGCGGGAGGCCCGAGCAGTACTTC	CASSQDRDSGRPEQYF
13	TRBV12-3/TRBV12-4	TRBJ1-1	NA	NA	TGTGCCAGCACCTCGGGGGAGCACACTGAAGCTTTCTTT	CASTSGEHTEAFF
16	TRBV28	TRBJ1-1	many	NA	TGTGCCAGCAGTCCATTTGAAGGGGGGCGGAACACTGAAGCTTTCTTT	CASSPFEGGRNTEAFF
16	TRBV19	TRBJ1-1	NA	NA	TGTGCCAGTAGTACCGACAGGAGTAGGATGGGGACTGAAGCTTTCTTT	CASSTDRSRMGTEAFF
13	TRBV11-2	TRBJ1-5	many	NA	TGTGCCAGCAGTGCAGGGTATGCGGAGCCCCAGCATTTT	CASSAGYAEPQHF
16	TRBV29-1	TRBJ2-5	many	NA	TGCAGCGTCGAGGGGGGAATTTCGGGGGCATGGGAGACCCAGTACTTC	CSVEGGISGAWETQYF
16	TRBV6-1	TRBJ1-6	few	NA	TGTGCCAGTAGAGAGAGAGAGCGGGGTCCCCTCTGGTCCCTCCACTTT	CASRERERGPLWSLHF
13	TRBV11-2	TRBJ2-2	NA	TRBD2	TGTGCCAGCAGACGACGGGGGGCCGGGGAGCTGTTTTTT	CASRRRGAGELFF
13	TRBV5-1	TRBJ1-1	NA	TRBD1	TGCGCCAGCCAAGGGGGCCCGAGGACTGAAGCTTTCTTT	CASQGGPRTEAFF
15	TRBV28	TRBJ1-6	many	TRBD1	TGTGCCAGCAGTATAGGGACAGGGGGCAATTCACCCCTCCACTTT	CASSIGTGGNSPLHF
16	TRBV29-1	TRBJ2-3	NA	TRBD2	TGCAGCGTTGAAGCTGGGTTTAGCGGGAGGACAGATACGCAGTATTTT	CSVEAGFSGRTDTQYF